Listed below are T cell receptor beta chains from one sample, sequenced in a study of T cell responses to AZD1222 COVID-19 vaccine. Measured with immunoSEQ multiplex PCR; TCRdb has only the in-frame clones, and not every one. The sample yields about 67,000 clones, 83% seen once. Source: peripheral blood, taken 28 days after the second AZD1222 dose. Receptors were obtained from an adult who received the AZD1222 COVID-19 vaccine. Both conserved end residues are part of each CDR3. The D gene is left open where the match is weak. Where a row states a size, it is once, few, many or the class of an expanded clone; other rows omit it.

TGTGCCAGCCACTTGGGGACGGCGAACACCGGGGAGCTGTTTTTT | CASHLGTANTGELFF | TRBV11-2 | . | . | TRBJ2-2
TGTGCCAGCAGTCAGCCCGGAGGACGTGACACCTTC | CASSQPGGRDTF | TRBV6-2/TRBV6-3 | . | . | TRBJ1-2
TGTGCCAGCAGTAGACAGGGGGGCAATCAGCCCCAGCATTTT | CASSRQGGNQPQHF | TRBV2 | . | TRBD1 | TRBJ1-5
TGTGCCAGCAGAGCGCGGGGGGCTCGCACAGATACGCAGTATTTT | CASRARGARTDTQYF | TRBV5-4 | . | TRBD2 | TRBJ2-3
TGTGCCAGCAGCTGGGACGGACAAATCACCGGGGAGCTGTTTTTT | CASSWDGQITGELFF | TRBV5-4 | . | . | TRBJ2-2
TGTGCCAGCAGCCCCAGGGAGCCTTTGGCGGAAAATAGCAATCAGCCCCAGCATTTT | CASSPREPLAENSNQPQHF | TRBV3-1/TRBV3-2 | . | . | TRBJ1-5
TGTGCCAGCAGTTTAAGTAAGGGGGGACGGCATGGCTACACCTTC | CASSLSKGGRHGYTF | TRBV28 | . | . | TRBJ1-2
TGTGCCAGCAGACCTCTAGCGGGGTCGTCAGATACGCAGTATTTT | CASRPLAGSSDTQYF | TRBV6-5 | . | TRBD2 | TRBJ2-3
TGTGCCAGCAGCCATAGATCGGGTAGGGGGCTGACCGGGGAGCTGTTTTTT | CASSHRSGRGLTGELFF | TRBV11-2 | few | TRBD1 | TRBJ2-2
TGTGCCAGAAGCCCGCGTGGGAGGGCCTACGAGCAGTACTTC | CARSPRGRAYEQYF | TRBV5-3 | . | TRBD2 | TRBJ2-7
TGTGCCAGGCTACCTTCCCACCAGGGTGTCCGGGATGAAAAACTGTTTTTT | CARLPSHQGVRDEKLFF | TRBV28 | . | . | TRBJ1-4
TGTGCCAGCAGCTTAGAGGACAGCGGCTGGGAATACTTC | CASSLEDSGWEYF | TRBV7-9 | . | . | TRBJ2-4
TGTGCCAGCAGTTTCGGGTACCAAGAGACCCAGTACTTC | CASSFGYQETQYF | TRBV25-1 | . | . | TRBJ2-5
TGTGCCTGGAGTGACTCGTATAATTCACCCCTCCACTTT | CAWSDSYNSPLHF | TRBV30 | . | . | TRBJ1-6
TGTGCCAGCAGCTTAGTGGCTGGGGACTATGGCTACACCTTC | CASSLVAGDYGYTF | TRBV7-2 | once | . | TRBJ1-2
TGTGCCAGCAGCGTAGGAGGGGGATACTACGAGCAGTACTTC | CASSVGGGYYEQYF | TRBV9 | . | . | TRBJ2-7
TGTGCCAGCCCACTGAACTTTGCCGGGGAGCTGTTTTTT | CASPLNFAGELFF | TRBV18 | . | . | TRBJ2-2
TGTGCCACCAGCAGAGATCTAGGGACCTACGAGCAGTACTTC | CATSRDLGTYEQYF | TRBV15 | . | . | TRBJ2-7
TGCGCCAGCAGTTTAGAGGGGAGAACCACCACCGGGGAGCTGTTTTTT | CASSLEGRTTTGELFF | TRBV5-1 | . | . | TRBJ2-2
TGTGCCAGCAGTTTAGGAGGACAGTTGGAGGCTTTCTTT | CASSLGGQLEAFF | TRBV12-3/TRBV12-4 | . | . | TRBJ1-1
TGCGCCAGCAGTGATCACCAGGGGGCCGGGGATGAGCAGTTCTTC | CASSDHQGAGDEQFF | TRBV10-1 | . | TRBD1 | TRBJ2-1
TGTGCCAGCAGCTCTCCGGGACTAGCAAAAGATACGCAGTATTTT | CASSSPGLAKDTQYF | TRBV11-2 | once | TRBD2 | TRBJ2-3
TGCAGCGTCAAAATAGGCGGGGGCCATCAGCCCCAGCATTTT | CSVKIGGGHQPQHF | TRBV29-1 | . | . | TRBJ1-5
TGTGCCAGCAGGTACACTAGCGGAGCTAGCACAGATACGCAGTATTTT | CASRYTSGASTDTQYF | TRBV2 | . | TRBD2 | TRBJ2-3
TGTGCCTGGAGTGTAACAGGGGCGTTCAATCAGCCCCAGCATTTT | CAWSVTGAFNQPQHF | TRBV30 | once | TRBD1 | TRBJ1-5
TGTGCCAGCACCCGGGGGACAGGGCTGGATTCACCCCTCCACTTT | CASTRGTGLDSPLHF | TRBV2 | . | TRBD1 | TRBJ1-6
TGTGCCAGCAGGACAGGGGGCGACTATGGCTACACCTTC | CASRTGGDYGYTF | TRBV28 | . | TRBD1 | TRBJ1-2
TGTGCCAGCAGGGCCCCCGGGGCCCCCTATGGCTACACCTTC | CASRAPGAPYGYTF | TRBV2 | . | . | TRBJ1-2
TGTGCCAGCAGTGACCAGGACGCCACTGAAGCTTTCTTT | CASSDQDATEAFF | TRBV6-1 | . | . | TRBJ1-1
TGTGCCAGCAGTTCCTTGACAGGGACATTTTCACCCCTCCACTTT | CASSSLTGTFSPLHF | TRBV6-5 | . | TRBD1 | TRBJ1-6
TGCAGCGTTGGGACTAGCGGGGCCTACGAGCAGTACTTC | CSVGTSGAYEQYF | TRBV29-1 | . | TRBD2 | TRBJ2-7
TGTGCCAGCAGACCCGGGAGTAGGAACACTGAAGCTTTCTTT | CASRPGSRNTEAFF | TRBV28 | once | . | TRBJ1-1
TGTGCCAGCAATGGAGACAGGGCCAATGAAAAACTGTTTTTT | CASNGDRANEKLFF | TRBV2 | . | TRBD1 | TRBJ1-4
TGTGCCAGTAGCCTGGAGGAGGGCACAGATACGCAGTATTTT | CASSLEEGTDTQYF | TRBV19 | . | . | TRBJ2-3
TGTGCCAGCAGGACGGACAGGGTCACAGATACGCAGTATTTT | CASRTDRVTDTQYF | TRBV28 | . | TRBD1 | TRBJ2-3
TGTGCCAGCAAGAGCTCCTATAATTCACCCCTCCACTTT | CASKSSYNSPLHF | TRBV27 | . | . | TRBJ1-6
TGTGCCAGCAGCCCAGGACAGGGCCTGCCCCAGCATTTT | CASSPGQGLPQHF | TRBV27 | . | TRBD1 | TRBJ1-5
TGCGCCAGCAGCCCTACGGTGGGGGCTTTAGGTACGCAGTATTTT | CASSPTVGALGTQYF | TRBV4-1 | . | . | TRBJ2-3
TGTGCCAGCAGCGTAGGGACTAGCCTTTACAATGAGCAGTTCTTC | CASSVGTSLYNEQFF | TRBV9 | . | TRBD2 | TRBJ2-1
TGCGCCAGCAGCCAAGATCGGGGGGGTGCGCGTAGCACAGATACGCAGTATTTT | CASSQDRGGARSTDTQYF | TRBV4-1 | . | TRBD2 | TRBJ2-3
TGTGCCAGCTCACCTGACAGGGTCAATGAAAAACTGTTTTTT | CASSPDRVNEKLFF | TRBV18 | . | TRBD1 | TRBJ1-4
TGTGCCAGCAGTTACAATCCCGGGACGGGTTACAATGAGCAGTTCTTC | CASSYNPGTGYNEQFF | TRBV6-6 | . | . | TRBJ2-1
TGTGCCAGCAGTTTGGGGACAGGGGGCACAGATACGCAGTATTTT | CASSLGTGGTDTQYF | TRBV6-5 | . | TRBD1 | TRBJ2-3
TGTGCCAGCAGCCTCACCGGGACAGGGTTCCTACCGTCTCCAACCAATGAGCAGTTCTTC | CASSLTGTGFLPSPTNEQFF | TRBV28 | . | TRBD1 | TRBJ2-1
TGTGCCAGCAGTCGGCCCCGGACGGCGAACACTGAAGCTTTCTTT | CASSRPRTANTEAFF | TRBV6-5 | . | . | TRBJ1-1
TGTGCCAGCAGCTCCCCGGACAGGGGGTCCCTAAGGACTGAAGCTTTCTTT | CASSSPDRGSLRTEAFF | TRBV28 | . | TRBD1 | TRBJ1-1
TGCGCCAGCAGCTTAGGGACAGGGTTCTCCTACGAGCAGTACTTC | CASSLGTGFSYEQYF | TRBV5-1 | . | TRBD1 | TRBJ2-7
TGTGCCAGCACCCTGAGGGTACGGACGTTTTACAATGAGCAGTTCTTC | CASTLRVRTFYNEQFF | TRBV2 | few | . | TRBJ2-1
TGTGCCAGTAGTGCAACGACCGGTTCGTACCCTGAAGCTTTCTTT | CASSATTGSYPEAFF | TRBV19 | . | . | TRBJ1-1
TGTGCCAGCAGCCCTAGACAGTATGGCTACACCTTC | CASSPRQYGYTF | TRBV11-2 | once | . | TRBJ1-2
TGCAGCATTACAGGGGATCGGTACGAGCAGTACTTC | CSITGDRYEQYF | TRBV29-1 | . | TRBD1 | TRBJ2-7
TGTGCCATCAGTGGTGTAGGAAGCACAGATACGCAGTATTTT | CAISGVGSTDTQYF | TRBV10-3 | . | . | TRBJ2-3
TGTGCCAGCAGCCCCGGACAAGGCCACACAGATACGCAGTATTTT | CASSPGQGHTDTQYF | TRBV6-2/TRBV6-3 | . | . | TRBJ2-3
TGTGCCAGTAGTATGTCCGCCGGGACAGGGAACACTGAAGCTTTCTTT | CASSMSAGTGNTEAFF | TRBV19 | . | TRBD1 | TRBJ1-1
TGTGCCAGTAGTATCTGGACTGAGTTGAACACTGAAGCTTTCTTT | CASSIWTELNTEAFF | TRBV19 | . | . | TRBJ1-1
TGTGCCAGCAGTTTTTCCAGGGGGCAAGTAGAGGAGCTGTTTTTT | CASSFSRGQVEELFF | TRBV28 | once | TRBD1 | TRBJ2-2
TGTGCCAGCAGCTTGGCAGCGAACACTGAAGCTTTCTTT | CASSLAANTEAFF | TRBV7-2 | . | . | TRBJ1-1
TGTGCCAGCAGTGAACGGGCAGGGGATAATTCACCCCTCCACTTT | CASSERAGDNSPLHF | TRBV2 | . | . | TRBJ1-6
TGCGCCAGCAGCTTACCAGCTGCAACTAATGAAAAACTGTTTTTT | CASSLPAATNEKLFF | TRBV5-1 | . | . | TRBJ1-4